Following are 22 T cell receptor beta chains from one sample sequenced in a study of T cells in Graves' hyperthyroidism and ophthalmopathy. Regions amplified from RNA transcripts were the TCR beta CDR3 regions. The primer set for the first-round RT-PCR of the TCR CDR3 was HTBI. TCRdb ran MiXCR on the multiplex PCR reads and lists one entry per CDR3 protein. This sample yields under 550,000 distinct CDR3 sequences, of which about 20% are seen a single time; about 50% belongs to the top ten. The sequenced sample was blood. These receptors came from a man in his forties with Graves' ophthalmopathy.

This clonotype was counted ten times or more. This rearrangement joins TRBV5-1 to TRBJ2-1; TRBD1 matches 8 bases. This CDR3 region has 15 residues. V shed 6 bases, J shed 2 bases, and the junction held 7 bases outside the gene matches. From germline, CDR1 is SGHRS and CDR2 YFSETQ. In nucleotides, the CDR3 is TGCGCCAGCACCACAGGACAGGGCCCCTACAATGAGCAGTTCTTC. Residues: CASTTGQGPYNEQFF.

The chain is built from TRBV6-1 and TRBJ2-2; 10 bases fit TRBD1. CDR1 MNHNS and CDR2 SASEGT come from the germline V gene. With V trimmed by 4 bases and J by 5 bases, 19 bases remained unmatched. The CDR3 runs to 20 residues. CDR3 protein: CASSGGQGGFGGSFTGELFF. The CDR3 nucleotides are TGTGCCAGCAGTGGTGGACAGGGGGGTTTTGGCGGGAGTTTTACCGGGGAGCTGTTTTTT.

This clonotype was seen only once. The V and J genes are TRBV7-2 and TRBJ1-2, with 9 bases fitting TRBD1. With 4 bases clipped from V and 7 bases from J, the junction kept 4 bases outside the gene matches. The CDR3 has 13 residues. In germline, CDR1 is SGHTA, CDR2 FQGNSA. This CDR3 is CASSSGTGPGYTF. The CDR3, as DNA: TGTGCCAGCAGCTCGGGGACAGGGCCTGGCTACACCTTC.

About this clonotype itself: The junction departs from germline at one end; a sequencing error may be responsible. The J gene is TRBJ2-5, the V gene TRBV20-1; D remains ambiguous. The CDR3 is 11 residues long. Germline V gene data show CDR1 as DFQATT and CDR2 as SNEGSKA (reference sequence). For the CDR3, the DNA is TGCAGTGCCAGAGCCCCAGAGACCCAGTACTTC. Translation: CSARAPETQYF.

The CDR3: CASLQGNYEQYF. The DNA of the CDR3 is TGTGCCAGTCTACAGGGAAACTACGAGCAGTACTTC. The chain combines TRBV6-1 with TRBJ2-7, with D perhaps matching TRBD1 (6 bases). V was cut by 9 bases and J by 3 bases, with 12 bases left in between. CDR1 and CDR2 from the germline V gene are MNHNS and SASEGT. The CDR3 is made up of 12 amino acids.

This clonotype appeared a few times. The gene calls are TRBV6-1 and TRBJ2-7; no definite D call. With 8 bases removed from V and 0 bases from J, the gap between germline ends came to 5 bases. The V gene's germline CDR1 is MNHNS and CDR2 SASEGT. This CDR3 is built from 11 residues. The CDR3 spells CASDFSYEQYF. The CDR3 region has the DNA TGTGCCAGCGACTTCTCCTACGAGCAGTACTTC.

A remark on this clonotype: This may stem from a read error, because a much larger clone lies one nucleotide away. This chain connects TRBV5-6 to TRBJ2-7; 7 nucleotides line up with TRBD1. V was clipped by 4 bases and J by 3 bases; unmatched bases: 4. The CDR3 length is 13 residues. Germline CDR1 and CDR2: SGHDT and YYEEEE. The CDR3 sequence is CASSQDRRYEQYF. The CDR3 bases are TGTGCCAGCAGCCAGGACAGGCGCTACGAGCAGTACTTC.

This chain connects TRBV19 to TRBJ2-1; possible D gene TRBD2, 6 bases. This CDR3 spans 13 amino acids. The germline V gene encodes CDR1 LNHDA and CDR2 SQIVND (reference sequence). With 4 bases removed from V and 3 bases from J, the gap between germline ends came to 7 bases. CDR3 coding DNA: TGTGCCAGTAGTACGACTAGCTACAATGAGCAGTTCTTC. This codes for CASSTTSYNEQFF.

CDR3 sequence reads: CAWSVLAGRETQYF. Written as DNA, the CDR3 is TGTGCCTGGAGTGTACTAGCGGGACGAGAGACCCAGTACTTC. The chain has TRBV30 and TRBJ2-5; 10 bases match TRBD2. Germline V gene data show CDR1 as GTSNPN and CDR2 as SVGIG (reference sequence). V dropped 0 bases and J dropped 4; count of bases not matched to a gene: 2. This CDR3 spans 14 amino acids.

This clonotype appeared a few times. The genes are TRBV5-1 and TRBJ1-2; tentative D call: TRBD1 (6 bases). There are 19 residues in the CDR3. V was trimmed by 4 bases and J by 1 base, leaving 26 bases between them. Germline CDR1 is SGHRS and CDR2 is YFSETQ. Written as DNA, the CDR3 is TGCGCCAGCAGCGCCCCGTCAGGGGCCACTAAGCTCAATAACTATGGCTACACCTTC. Protein: CASSAPSGATKLNNYGYTF. The full variable domain, its missing parts supplied by reference TRBV5-1 and TRBJ1-2, is KAGVTQTPRYLIKTRGQQVTLSCSPISGHRSVSWYQQTPGQGLQFLFEYFSETQRNKGNFPGRFSGRQFSNSRSEMNVSTLELGDSALYLCASSAPSGATKLNNYGYTFGSGTRLTVV.

This clonotype has just a few counts. The rearrangement joins TRBV7-9 to TRBJ2-3, with TRBD2 matching over 8 bases. The CDR3 is made up of 15 amino acids. The V gene's germline CDR1 is SEHNR and CDR2 FQNEAQ (reference sequence). Trimming at V came to 5 bases and at J to 2 bases, leaving 6 bases not matched to a gene. This CDR3 reads CASSRRTSSTDTQYF. The CDR3 DNA is TGTGCCAGCAGCCGACGGACTAGCTCCACAGATACGCAGTATTTT.

This clonotype was detected only a few times. The chain recombines TRBV20-1 with TRBJ2-5; 7 positions match TRBD2. Germline V gives CDR1 DFQATT, CDR2 SNEGSKA (reference sequence). Germline trimming cut 6 bases from V and 2 bases from J; bases unmatched to any gene: 6. The CDR3 consists of 13 residues. The CDR3 coding sequence is TGCAGTGCCCCGGGACTATCACAAGAGACCCAGTACTTC. Amino acids: CSAPGLSQETQYF.

This clonotype was recorded many times. The chain links TRBV3-1 to TRBJ1-1; D may be TRBD1 (5 bases). CDR1 is LGHDT, CDR2 YNNKEL, per germline (reference sequence). The CDR3 has 14 residues. Trimming removed 4 bases from V and 2 bases from J, with 11 bases in between. The CDR3 protein is CASSPLRGNTEAFF. The CDR3 nucleotides are TGTGCCAGCAGCCCCTTGAGGGGAAACACTGAAGCTTTCTTT.

With respect to this clonotype: A junction end diverges from the germline sequence, so it may reflect a read error. The J gene is TRBJ2-7, the V gene TRBV7-2; 7 bases fit TRBD2. The CDR3 spans 15 residues. Germline-derived CDR1 and CDR2 are SGHTA and FQGNSA. CDR3 in amino acids: CVSTSGGSVGYEQYF. The DNA for the CDR3 is TGTGTCAGCACCTCGGGCGGGAGCGTGGGCTACGAGCAGTACTTC.

This clonotype has a handful of counts. The chain recombines TRBV7-9 with TRBJ1-6; D is uncertain. Germline CDR1 is SEHNR and CDR2 is FQNEAQ (reference sequence). This CDR3 region has 14 residues. Trimming cost V 4 bases and J 6 bases, with 10 bases left between them. CDR3 in DNA: TGTGCCAGCAGCTCTCCGCCCCTTAATTCACCCCTCCACTTT. Amino acids: CASSSPPLNSPLHF.

V gene TRBV18 combines with J gene TRBJ2-3, with 7 bases lining up with TRBD1. There are 14 residues in the CDR3. Unmatched junction bases numbered 3, after V lost 4 bases and J lost 2 bases. Germline CDR1 is KGHSH and CDR2 is LQKENI. Here the CDR3 reads CASSQDRSTDTQYF. CDR3 nucleotides: TGTGCCAGCTCACAGGACAGGTCCACAGATACGCAGTATTTT.

The V call is TRBV19, the J call TRBJ1-1; tentative D call: TRBD1 (5 bases). Trimming shortened V by 5 bases and J by 1 base, and 11 bases separated the two germline ends. The CDR3 loop spans 14 amino acids. CDR1 and CDR2 from the germline V gene are LNHDA and SQIVND (reference sequence). The CDR3 DNA is TGTGCCAGTAGTTGGACCGGACAGAACACTGAAGCTTTCTTT. Encoded protein: CASSWTGQNTEAFF.

This clonotype was detected ten times or more. DNA of the CDR3: TGTGCCAGCAGCCCCCAGGTGGCAGGGGGCACAGATACGCAGTATTTT. This codes for CASSPQVAGGTDTQYF. The chain links TRBV7-9 to TRBJ2-3, with D perhaps matching TRBD1 (6 bases). Germline V gives CDR1 SEHNR, CDR2 FQNEAQ (reference sequence). CDR3 length: 16 residues. Deletions cut 5 bases from V and 1 base from J, with 16 bases between.

V gene TRBV27 combines with J gene TRBJ1-1; the D is unclear. Germline CDR1 MNHEY, CDR2 SMNVEV (reference sequence). The CDR3 contains 12 residues. Deletions cut 8 bases from V and 7 bases from J, with 14 bases between. CDR3 residues: CASAQRADEAFF. In DNA form, the CDR3 reads TGTGCCAGCGCTCAAAGGGCAGATGAAGCTTTCTTT.

V gene TRBV20-1 combines with J gene TRBJ2-7; the D gene is possibly TRBD1 (5 bases). V lost 5 bases, J lost 4 bases, and 15 bases lay in between. The germline V gene encodes CDR1 DFQATT and CDR2 SNEGSKA (reference sequence). The CDR3 has 13 amino acids. The DNA of the CDR3 is TGCAGTGCTGAGACGGACACAGATTACGAGCAGTACTTC. It is translated as CSAETDTDYEQYF.

This chain links TRBV20-1 with TRBJ2-5; D gene uncertain. Per germline, CDR1 DFQATT and CDR2 SNEGSKA (reference sequence). V lost 2 bases, J lost 5 bases, and 9 bases lay in between. The CDR3 has 12 amino acids. CDR3 nucleotide sequence: TGCAGTGCTAGAATGGGTCGGGAGACCCAGTACTTC. Translated: CSARMGRETQYF.

This clonotype came up a few times. The J gene is TRBJ2-5, the V gene TRBV20-1, with 8 bases aligning to TRBD2. CDR1 and CDR2 from the germline V gene are DFQATT and SNEGSKA (reference sequence). This CDR3 has 16 residues. V was clipped by 6 bases and J by 2 bases; unmatched bases: 14. The CDR3 coding sequence is TGCAGTGCCGAGGACTTAGCGGGATCCCTACAAGAGACCCAGTACTTC. Amino acid sequence: CSAEDLAGSLQETQYF.